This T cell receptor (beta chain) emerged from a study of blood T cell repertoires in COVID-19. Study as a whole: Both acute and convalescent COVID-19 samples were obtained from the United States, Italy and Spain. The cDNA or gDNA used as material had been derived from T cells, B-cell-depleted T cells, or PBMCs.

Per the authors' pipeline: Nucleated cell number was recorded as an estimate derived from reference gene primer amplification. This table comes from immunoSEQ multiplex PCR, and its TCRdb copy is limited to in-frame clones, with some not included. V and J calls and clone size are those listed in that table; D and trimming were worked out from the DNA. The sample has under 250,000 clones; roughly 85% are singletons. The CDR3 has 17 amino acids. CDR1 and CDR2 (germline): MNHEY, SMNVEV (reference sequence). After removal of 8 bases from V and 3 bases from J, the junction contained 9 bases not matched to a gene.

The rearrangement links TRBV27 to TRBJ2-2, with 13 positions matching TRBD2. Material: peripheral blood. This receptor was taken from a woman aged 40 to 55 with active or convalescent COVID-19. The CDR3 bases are TGTGCCAGCTCCGAACTAGCGGGAGGGGGGCACACCGGGGAGCTGTTTTTT. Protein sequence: CASSELAGGGHTGELFF.